This T cell receptor (beta chain) was sequenced in a study of T cells in localized non-small cell lung cancer. The study's findings and limits: Sequencing was restricted to one tumor region; therefore, heterogeneity remains possible. Measurement of T cell clonality placed uninvolved adjacent lung highest, above the level in tumor. With higher T cell density in blood came longer overall survival. Adjacent lung was found to contain a median approximately 62 of the top 100 tumor clones.

Only in-frame clones appear in the TCRdb table, and some are missing; sequencing was by immunoSEQ multiplex PCR. This sample has 2,000 to 3,000 clones, with about 25% found just once. This clone was detected only a few times. What it binds is unknown. The input for sequencing was lung tumor tissue, taken before any cancer treatment. This clonotype originated in a woman aged 35-70 years with stage I lung adenocarcinoma.

CDR3 DNA: TGTGCCAGCAGTTACCTCATGGACGTCGCCTACGAGCAGTACTTC. The encoded protein is CASSYLMDVAYEQYF. The chain combines TRBV6-8 with TRBJ2-7; D remains ambiguous. The CDR3 is made up of 15 amino acids. CDR1 and CDR2 (germline): MNHGY, SAAAGT. Trimming stripped 2 bases from V and 2 bases from J, with 13 bases between.